The 18 T cell receptor beta chains in this list originate from one sample, sequenced in a study of OX40 agonist ivuxolimab in advanced cancers. Sequenced by immunoSEQ multiplex PCR; TCRdb stores in-frame clones only, minus some. The table shows tens of thousands of clones, with about 88% occurring only once. Sequences were derived from CD4+ or CD8+ T cells sorted from blood, sampled in a trial of the OX40 agonist ivuxolimab. The receptors shown here come from an adult with an advanced solid tumor such as melanoma, head and neck, liver or kidney cancer.

V usage is TRBV4-1 and J usage is TRBJ2-7; D remains unclear. The CDR3 has 16 residues. CDR1 is MGHRA, CDR2 YSYEKL, per germline. V lost 0 bases to trimming and J lost 3 bases, with 15 bases between them. The CDR3 region is CASSQERSAESYEQYF. Here the CDR3 DNA reads TGCGCCAGCAGCCAAGAGAGGAGTGCGGAGAGCTACGAGCAGTACTTC.

The chain couples TRBV4-2 to TRBJ2-1, with 8 bases fitting TRBD2. Germline loops: CDR1 LGHNA, CDR2 YNFKEQ. The CDR3 has 14 residues. V lost 2 bases and J lost 3; bases outside the gene matches: 0. CDR3 protein: CASSQSGSYNEQFF. The CDR3 bases are TGTGCCAGCAGCCAAAGCGGGAGCTACAATGAGCAGTTCTTC.

The CDR3 nucleotides are TGTGCCACCAGCAGAGCGGGACAGGATCGTGAAAAACTGTTTTTT. It is translated as CATSRAGQDREKLFF. The V and J genes are TRBV15 and TRBJ1-4, with 8 bases fitting TRBD1. V gave up 1 base and J gave up 7 bases; unmatched junction bases: 5. The CDR3 has 15 amino acids. CDR1 LNHNV and CDR2 YYDKDF come from the germline V gene (reference sequence).

The chain employs TRBV5-1 and TRBJ1-2; the D is unclear. The V gene lost 4 bases and the J gene lost 2 bases, with 15 bases spanning the gap. The CDR3 consists of 15 residues. Germline V gene lookup returns CDR1 SGHRS and CDR2 YFSETQ. The CDR3 loop reads CASSPVTGENYGYTF. The CDR3 DNA follows: TGCGCCAGCAGCCCGGTAACGGGAGAGAACTATGGCTACACCTTC.

J is TRBJ2-3 and V is TRBV15; 7 bases fit TRBD2. The germline V gene encodes CDR1 LNHNV and CDR2 YYDKDF (reference sequence). This CDR3 is 16 amino acids long. The ends lost 1 base at V and 0 bases at J; junction bases unmatched: 4. In DNA, the CDR3 is TGTGCCACCAGCAGAGGGCTAGCGGCTAGCACAGATACGCAGTATTTT. The encoded protein is CATSRGLAASTDTQYF.

The gene calls are TRBV27 and TRBJ2-1; perhaps TRBD2 as D (5 bases). This CDR3 contains 15 residues. V was trimmed by 5 bases and J by 6 bases, leaving 17 bases between them. Germline V gene data show CDR1 as MNHEY and CDR2 as SMNVEV (reference sequence). CDR3 protein: CASSRRGATGNEQFF. CDR3 in DNA: TGTGCCAGCAGTCGACGGGGAGCGACGGGCAATGAGCAGTTCTTC.

The chain carries TRBV27 and TRBJ2-1; tentative D call: TRBD1 (6 bases). Trimming removed 0 bases at V and 6 bases at J, with 9 bases between. The CDR3 has 14 residues. Per the germline V gene, CDR1 is MNHEY and CDR2 is SMNVEV (reference sequence). The CDR3: CASSLSGTSNEQFF. CDR3 DNA: TGTGCCAGCAGTTTATCCGGGACATCCAATGAGCAGTTCTTC.

This clone came up once. This chain connects TRBV18 to TRBJ1-3; D unclear. The V gene's germline CDR1 is KGHSH and CDR2 LQKENI. The V end was cut by 6 bases, the J end by 0 bases, with 12 bases between. The CDR3 has 15 residues. The CDR3 loop is CASSQRPVSGNTIYF. Here the CDR3 DNA reads TGTGCCAGCTCCCAACGGCCTGTCTCTGGAAACACCATATATTTT.

The gene calls are TRBV29-1 and TRBJ2-1; 10 bases line up with TRBD2. The junction had 4 bases not matched to a gene; V was cut back by 4 bases and J by 4 bases. The germline V gene has CDR1 SQVTM and CDR2 ANQGSEA. There are 14 residues in the CDR3. DNA for the CDR3: TGCAGCGTTGTTAAGCGGGAGGGTTACAATGAGCAGTTCTTC. It specifies CSVVKREGYNEQFF.

The V gene is TRBV29-1, the J gene TRBJ2-5; D gene uncertain. CDR3 size: 11 residues. V was cut by 4 bases and J by 5 bases, with 8 bases left in between. CDR1 and CDR2 (germline): SQVTM, ANQGSEA. CDR3 in DNA: TGCAGCGTTGTGGGCGAGGAGACCCAGTACTTC. Its translation: CSVVGEETQYF.

This clone appeared a few times. V usage is TRBV7-6 and J usage is TRBJ2-7; perhaps D is TRBD1 or TRBD2 (5 bases each). Per the germline V gene, CDR1 is SGHVS and CDR2 is FNYEAQ. Between the trimmed V and J ends, which lost 5 bases and 2 bases, there was a span of 10 bases. This CDR3 region has 13 residues. The DNA for the CDR3 is TGTGCCAGCAGCCCGCCGGGGCCCTACGAGCAGTACTTC. This codes for CASSPPGPYEQYF.

The V and J genes are TRBV5-1 and TRBJ2-5, with a weak D call TRBD2 (6 bases). Judging by the DNA end, TRBJ2-7 fits better; the J call may be wrong. This CDR3 has 13 amino acids. Germline CDR1 is SGHRS and CDR2 is YFSETQ. CDR3 protein: CASSLRRGYEQYF. The DNA of the CDR3 is TGCGCCAGCAGCTTGAGGCGGGGCTACGAGCAGTACTTC.

This clone was seen only once. This chain connects TRBV7-9 to TRBJ2-7; 13 nucleotides align to TRBD2. The CDR3 contains 15 residues. J gave up 3 bases and V 3 bases, and 2 bases lay outside the gene matches. The V gene's germline CDR1 is SEHNR and CDR2 FQNEAQ (reference sequence). Here the CDR3 reads CASSFGTSGNYEQYF. CDR3 DNA: TGTGCCAGCAGCTTTGGGACTAGCGGGAACTACGAGCAGTACTTC.

The chain couples TRBV5-6 to TRBJ2-5, with TRBD2 matching over 13 bases. CDR1 and CDR2 from the germline V gene are SGHDT and YYEEEE. V shed 0 bases and J 0 bases; nucleotides not matched to a gene: 2. The CDR3 runs to 17 residues. This CDR3 reads CASSLGTSGGYQETQYF. The CDR3 coding sequence is TGTGCCAGCAGCTTGGGGACTAGCGGGGGTTACCAAGAGACCCAGTACTTC.

This clone has just a few counts. The gene calls are TRBV19 and TRBJ1-1; D not resolved. Trimming left V 2 bases short and J 2 bases short, with 12 bases between. The CDR3 totals 15 residues. In germline, CDR1 is LNHDA, CDR2 SQIVND (reference sequence). The CDR3 here is CASSIRSGPNTEAFF. For the CDR3, the DNA is TGTGCCAGTAGTATAAGGTCAGGCCCCAACACTGAAGCTTTCTTT. The full variable domain, with the rest looked up from reference TRBV19 and TRBJ1-1, is DGGITQSPKYLFRKEGQNVTLSCEQNLNHDAMYWYRQDPGQGLRLIYYSQIVNDFQKGDIAEGYSVSREKKESFPLTVTSAQKNPTAFYLCASSIRSGPNTEAFFGQGTRLTVV.

The chain recombines TRBV14 with TRBJ2-7; a possible D gene is TRBD1 (6 bases). The V gene's germline CDR1 is SGHDN and CDR2 FVKESK. Trimming shortened V by 1 base and J by 7 bases, and 14 bases separated the two germline ends. This CDR3 has 14 residues. CDR3 nucleotide sequence: TGTGCCAGCAGCCAAGCCGTGGTCAGGGGAGAGCAGTACTTC. It encodes CASSQAVVRGEQYF. The variable domain in full, completed from reference TRBV14 and TRBJ2-7, reads EAGVTQFPSHSVIEKGQTVTLRCDPISGHDNLYWYRRVMGKEIKFLLHFVKESKQDESGMPNNRFLAERTGGTYSTLKVQPAELEDSGVYFCASSQAVVRGEQYFGPGTRLTVT.

The rearrangement links TRBV9 to TRBJ2-2, with 7 bases lining up with TRBD2. There are 15 residues in the CDR3. V lost 0 bases to trimming and J lost 1 base; unmatched junction nucleotides: 0. Germline CDR1 reads SGDLS; CDR2 reads YYNGEE. The CDR3 loop reads CASSVGTRNTGELFF. The CDR3 DNA sequence: TGTGCCAGCAGCGTAGGGACTAGGAACACCGGGGAGCTGTTTTTT.

CDR3 DNA: TGTGCCAGCAGCTTACGGGGGGGCGTTACAACTAATGAAAAACTGTTTTTT. As protein: CASSLRGGVTTNEKLFF. This chain connects TRBV11-2 to TRBJ1-4, with D possibly TRBD1 on 6 matching bases. The V end was cut by 2 bases, the J end by 0 bases, with 13 bases between. Germline V CDR1 and CDR2: SGHAT, FQNNGV. This CDR3 spans 17 amino acids.